These T cell receptor beta chains were read from a single sample in a study of blood T cell repertoires in COVID-19. Produced via immunoSEQ multiplex PCR; TCRdb's table is partial and in-frame only. Of fewer than 40,000 clones listed, 60% to 80% are singletons. The material sequenced was peripheral blood. These receptors originate from an older man with acute or convalescent COVID-19. Each CDR3 is given with its conserved first and last residue. Each record gives: V gene, CDR3 protein.

TRBV6-2/TRBV6-3 | CASSYISGGGQPQHF
TRBV6-5 | CASRRRQGDTQYF
TRBV4-1 | CASSQDRVDYAGSDTQYF
TRBV10-3 | CAISPGSTDTQYF
TRBV30 | CAWTRDLTYNEQFF
TRBV29-1 | CSATTGGYEQYF
TRBV6-5 | CASSGTGWVPQHF
TRBV7-3 | CASSLLRRTDTGELFF
TRBV6-5 | CASSWTGGYEQYF
TRBV7-6 | CASSLGGAGDTQYF
TRBV21-1 | CASEGASGRDNEQFF
TRBV10-2 | CASTTSSYQETQYF
TRBV21-1 | CASSKGSGGSTDTQYF
TRBV30 | CAWSSQGGSSPLHF
TRBV15 | CATSRGGPGLAMEEFF
TRBV7-3 | CASSSSSTGGIGTGELFF
TRBV7-2 | CASSRGQREDQFF
TRBV28 | CASSLAVEAQDTQYF
TRBV2 | CASSGTAGPQYF
TRBV4-3 | CASSQAPQGAYGYTF
TRBV7-9 | CASSSPLERTNTGELFF
TRBV9 | CASSVDTGGPYEQYF
TRBV9 | CASSVGSFDSSDTGELFF
TRBV6-1 | CASSEEKRASGRKETQYF
TRBV28 | CASSLWQGAAGYTF
TRBV3-1/TRBV3-2 | CASSHSGTGASPLHF
TRBV19 | CATHVSGQGWTDTQYF
TRBV11-2 | CASSQTGGEQYF
TRBV6-2/TRBV6-3 | CASSSNRAYEQYF
TRBV27 | CASSTTSVIGTQYF
TRBV11-3 | CASSPGKRADTQYF
TRBV24-1 | CATSEPGTPYEQYF
TRBV5-6 | CASSLLSVSNTGELFF
TRBV2 | CASSGGAGINNSPLHF
TRBV29-1 | CSVTPATSFTYEQYF
TRBV2 | CASSAYRDRYF
TRBV3-1/TRBV3-2 | CASSPRESGNEQYF
TRBV7-8 | CASSLRLAGTDTQYF
TRBV7-2 | CASSSASGRVYEQYF
TRBV2 | CASRFGGSEKLFF
TRBV6-5 | CASSLPGADEQFF
TRBV30 | CACRDRTNEKLFF
TRBV7-2 | CASSQGTGFDIQYF
TRBV7-2 | CASSLEGGWTYNEQFF
TRBV4-1 | CASSRFLQGASTEAFF
TRBV5-6 | CASSLWSGSYVLTF
TRBV5-4 | CASSSGTRTYEQYF
TRBV6-4 | CASSRGNQPQHF
TRBV19 | CASNTGNQPQHF
TRBV18 | CASSPGGTSGQETQYF